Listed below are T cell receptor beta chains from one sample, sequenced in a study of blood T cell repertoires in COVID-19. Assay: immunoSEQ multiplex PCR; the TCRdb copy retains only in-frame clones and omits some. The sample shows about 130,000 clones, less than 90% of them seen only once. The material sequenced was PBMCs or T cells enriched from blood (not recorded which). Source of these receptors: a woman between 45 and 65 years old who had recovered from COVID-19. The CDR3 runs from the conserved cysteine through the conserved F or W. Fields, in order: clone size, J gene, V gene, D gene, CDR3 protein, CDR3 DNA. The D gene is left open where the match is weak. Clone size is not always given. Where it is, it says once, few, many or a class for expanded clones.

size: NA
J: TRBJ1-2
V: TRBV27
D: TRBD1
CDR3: CASSFGTDYGYTF
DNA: TGTGCCAGCAGTTTCGGGACAGACTATGGCTACACCTTC

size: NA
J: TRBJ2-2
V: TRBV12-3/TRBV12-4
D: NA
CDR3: CASSPNGYPGLFF
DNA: TGTGCCAGCAGCCCTAATGGTTACCCGGGGCTGTTTTTT

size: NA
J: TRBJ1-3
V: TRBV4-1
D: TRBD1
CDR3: CASSQDGRWTGQLSSGNTIYF
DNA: TGCGCCAGCAGCCAAGATGGTAGATGGACAGGGCAACTATCCTCTGGAAACACCATATATTTT

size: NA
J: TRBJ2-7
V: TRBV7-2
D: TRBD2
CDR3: CASAGGSYEQYF
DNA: TGTGCCAGCGCGGGGGGCTCCTACGAGCAGTACTTC

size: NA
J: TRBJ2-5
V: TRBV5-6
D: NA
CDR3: CASSTGREETQYF
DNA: TGTGCCAGCAGCACCGGCAGGGAAGAGACCCAGTACTTC

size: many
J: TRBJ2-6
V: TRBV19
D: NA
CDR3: CASSISRGLRANVLTF
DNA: TGTGCCAGTAGTATAAGCAGGGGCCTTAGGGCCAACGTCCTGACTTTC

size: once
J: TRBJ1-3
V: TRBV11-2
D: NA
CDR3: CASRTISGNTIYF
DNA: TGTGCCAGCAGGACAATTTCTGGAAACACCATATATTTT

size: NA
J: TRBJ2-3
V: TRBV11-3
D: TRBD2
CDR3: CASSSSGGTDTQYF
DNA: TGTGCCAGCAGCTCTAGCGGGGGGACAGATACGCAGTATTTT

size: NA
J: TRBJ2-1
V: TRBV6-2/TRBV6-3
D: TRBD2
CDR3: CASSRLAGAPRSYNEQFF
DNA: TGTGCCAGCAGCCGACTAGCGGGGGCACCCCGCTCCTACAATGAGCAGTTCTTC

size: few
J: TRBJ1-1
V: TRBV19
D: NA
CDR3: CASSDRLNTEAFF
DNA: TGTGCCAGTAGTGACAGGTTGAACACTGAAGCTTTCTTT

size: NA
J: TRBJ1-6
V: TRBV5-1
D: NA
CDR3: CASSLWDIDNSPLHF
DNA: TGCGCCAGCAGTCTCTGGGACATTGACAATTCACCCCTCCACTTT

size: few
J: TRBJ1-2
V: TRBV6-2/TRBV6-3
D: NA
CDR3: CASSYEANYGYTF
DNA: TGTGCCAGCAGTTACGAGGCTAACTATGGCTACACCTTC

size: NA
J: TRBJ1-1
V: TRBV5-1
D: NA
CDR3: CASSLASGNTEAFF
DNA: TGCGCCAGCAGCTTGGCATCCGGGAACACTGAAGCTTTCTTT

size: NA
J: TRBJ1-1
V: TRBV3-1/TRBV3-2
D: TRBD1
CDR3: CASSQEGQGRGNTEAFF
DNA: TGTGCCAGCAGCCAAGAAGGACAGGGGCGCGGGAACACTGAAGCTTTCTTT

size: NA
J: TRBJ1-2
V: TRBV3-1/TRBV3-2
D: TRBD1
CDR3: CASSQVYRDREDYGYTF
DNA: TGTGCCAGCAGCCAAGTTTACCGGGACAGGGAGGACTATGGCTACACCTTC

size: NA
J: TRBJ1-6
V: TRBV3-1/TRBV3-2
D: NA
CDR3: CASSQEPLTYNSPLHF
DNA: TGTGCCAGCAGCCAAGAACCCCTGACTTATAATTCACCCCTCCACTTT

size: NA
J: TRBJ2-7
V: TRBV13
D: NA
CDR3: CASSLGGYEQYF
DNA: TGTGCCAGCAGCTTGGGGGGCTACGAGCAGTACTTC